Each of the 20 T cell receptor beta chains below was sequenced from the same sample in a study of blood T cell repertoires in COVID-19. Using immunoSEQ multiplex PCR, the repertoire was profiled, and TCRdb retains in-frame clones only, with some absent. The sample consists of roughly 250,000 clones, more than 65% of them appearing once. Input material: peripheral blood. All receptors come from a person aged 70 to 85 with COVID-19, enrolled during active disease.

The rearrangement joins TRBV9 to TRBJ2-3; 10 bases align to TRBD2. The CDR3 is 18 amino acids. From germline, CDR1 is SGDLS and CDR2 YYNGEE. V dropped 1 base and J dropped 6; count of bases not matched to a gene: 14. The CDR3: CASSVWANTGLASDTQYF. The CDR3 DNA sequence: TGTGCCAGCAGCGTATGGGCGAATACGGGACTAGCGTCCGATACGCAGTATTTT.

This clone was counted a single time. The chain joins TRBV6-2 or TRBV6-3 to TRBJ1-2, with TRBD1 identical over 7 bases. Trimming cost V 2 bases and J 0 bases; bases outside gene matches: 12. Germline loops: CDR1 MNHEY, CDR2 SVGEGT. The length of the CDR3 is 18 residues. The CDR3 nucleotides are TGTGCCAGCAGTTACACCCGGGACAGATTTCCCCCTAACTATGGCTACACCTTC. It encodes CASSYTRDRFPPNYGYTF.

The chain employs TRBV7-9 and TRBJ1-1; D is perhaps TRBD1 (6 bases). CDR1 and CDR2 from the germline V gene are SEHNR and FQNEAQ (reference sequence). Trimming took 5 bases from V and 7 from J, leaving 26 bases between them. CDR3 length: 17 residues. The CDR3 here is CASSPKDGTRGASEAFF. CDR3 nucleotide sequence: TGTGCCAGCAGCCCCAAGGACGGGACGCGGGGGGCAAGTGAAGCTTTCTTT.

The chain recombines TRBV5-5 with TRBJ1-2; 7 nucleotides match TRBD1. CDR3 length equals 16 residues. CDR1 and CDR2 from the germline V gene are SGHKS and YYEKEE (reference sequence). Unmatched junction bases numbered 11, after V lost 0 bases and J lost 6 bases. Written as DNA, the CDR3 is TGTGCCAGCAGCTTGGTTGGGACAGCTATAACTAATGGCTACACCTTC. Its protein is CASSLVGTAITNGYTF.

The chain carries TRBV18 and TRBJ1-4; tentatively, D is TRBD1 (5 bases). The CDR3 contains 15 residues. V lost 4 bases and J 5 bases, leaving 14 bases between the germline ends. The germline V gene has CDR1 KGHSH and CDR2 LQKENI. As DNA, the CDR3 is TGTGCCAGCTCACTCCTCGGGGGAGTCAATGAAAAACTGTTTTTT. This encodes CASSLLGGVNEKLFF.

This chain connects TRBV10-2 to TRBJ1-5; D might be TRBD1 (5 bases). Trimming removed 0 bases at V and 6 bases at J, with 9 bases between. CDR1 is WSHSY and CDR2 is SAAADI in the germline V gene. The CDR3 covers 14 residues. The CDR3, as DNA: TGCGCCAGCAGTGAGTCGGGGGGTGGTCAGCCCCAGCATTTT. Amino acids: CASSESGGGQPQHF.

This chain connects TRBV5-1 to TRBJ1-1, with 7 bases matching TRBD1. The CDR3 has 16 residues. Germline loops: CDR1 SGHRS, CDR2 YFSETQ. Germline trimming cut 4 bases from V and 8 bases from J; bases unmatched to any gene: 17. The CDR3 nucleotides are TGCGCCAGCAGCATTAGACAGGGCGGGACTGGTTCGGAAGCTTTCTTT. Translating gives CASSIRQGGTGSEAFF. The full variable domain, its missing parts supplied by reference TRBV5-1 and TRBJ1-1, is KAGVTQTPRYLIKTRGQQVTLSCSPISGHRSVSWYQQTPGQGLQFLFEYFSETQRNKGNFPGRFSGRQFSNSRSEMNVSTLELGDSALYLCASSIRQGGTGSEAFFGQGTRLTVV.

The chain has TRBV5-1 and TRBJ2-5; 11 nucleotides match TRBD2. The CDR3 length is 15 residues. V dropped 5 bases and J dropped 7; count of bases not matched to a gene: 10. Germline CDR1 and CDR2: SGHRS and YFSETQ. The CDR3 protein is CASRPGTSGGGTQYF. The CDR3 nucleotides read TGCGCCAGCAGGCCGGGGACTAGCGGAGGGGGGACCCAGTACTTC.

The rearrangement links TRBV6-5 to TRBJ2-2; 11 nucleotides align to TRBD2. V shed 10 bases, J shed 6 bases, and the junction held 7 bases outside the gene matches. CDR1 and CDR2 (germline): MNHEY, SVGAGI. This CDR3 is built from 14 residues. The CDR3 region has the DNA TGTGCCACTACCCTAGCGGGAGGACCCGGGGAGCTGTTTTTT. This gives the protein CATTLAGGPGELFF.

The J gene is TRBJ2-2, the V gene TRBV27, with D hard to call. CDR1 MNHEY and CDR2 SMNVEV come from the germline V gene (reference sequence). The CDR3 length is 14 residues. Trimming stripped 5 bases from V and 5 bases from J, with 12 bases between. The CDR3 is CASSTFVRTGELFF. CDR3 nucleotide sequence: TGTGCCAGCAGTACTTTCGTCAGGACCGGGGAGCTGTTTTTT.

V usage is TRBV5-5 and J usage is TRBJ2-1, with 9 nucleotides matching TRBD1. Germline V gene data show CDR1 as SGHKS and CDR2 as YYEKEE (reference sequence). This CDR3 spans 18 amino acids. The junction had 16 bases not matched to a gene; V was cut back by 4 bases and J by 5 bases. The CDR3 coding sequence is TGTGCCAGCAGCCCGGCCTGGAGGGACAGGGTGAGAGACAATGAGCAGTTCTTC. This codes for CASSPAWRDRVRDNEQFF.

The chain's CDR3 is CASSQVWQGVYEQYF. In DNA, the CDR3 is TGTGCCAGCAGCCAAGTGTGGCAGGGGGTCTACGAGCAGTACTTC. The chain recombines TRBV4-2 with TRBJ2-7; 7 bases are shared with TRBD1. The CDR3 is 15 residues long. In germline, CDR1 is LGHNA, CDR2 YNFKEQ. V was clipped by 1 base and J by 3 bases; unmatched bases: 6.

V usage is TRBV15 and J usage is TRBJ2-7; weak D call: TRBD1 (6 bases). Germline lookup yields CDR1 LNHNV and CDR2 YYDKDF (reference sequence). The CDR3 totals 13 residues. V lost 5 bases to trimming and J lost 3 bases, with 11 bases between them. CDR3 DNA sequence: TGTGCCACCAGCGGGGGACAAATCTACGAGCAGTACTTC. Encoded protein: CATSGGQIYEQYF.

The table lists this clone with a few counts. This chain joins TRBV5-4 and TRBJ2-1, with TRBD1 identical over 10 bases. This CDR3 has 15 residues. V was clipped by 4 bases and J by 4 bases; unmatched bases: 5. Germline V gives CDR1 SGHNT, CDR2 YYREEE (reference sequence). The CDR3 protein is CASSGGQGFYNEQFF. CDR3 coding DNA: TGTGCCAGCAGCGGGGGACAGGGGTTTTACAATGAGCAGTTCTTC.

The V and J genes are TRBV2 and TRBJ2-1, with D possibly matching TRBD2 (7 bases). CDR3 length equals 15 residues. V lost 3 bases and J lost 2, with 11 bases in between. Germline V gives CDR1 SNHLY, CDR2 FYNNEI. DNA of the CDR3: TGTGCCAGCAGTGAGAGGGGGAGGGCCTACAATGAGCAGTTCTTC. Its protein product is CASSERGRAYNEQFF.

The chain couples TRBV7-2 to TRBJ1-6; no definite D call. Germline assignment: CDR1 SGHTA and CDR2 FQGNSA. The germline V and J ends were trimmed by 2 bases and 6 bases, with 11 bases remaining between them. This CDR3 spans 15 amino acids. CDR3 sequence: CASSLSTESNSPLHF. The CDR3 DNA sequence: TGTGCCAGCAGCTTAAGTACTGAGAGTAATTCACCCCTCCACTTT.

The chain has TRBV7-9 and TRBJ2-4; TRBD2 agrees at 14 bases. There are 17 residues in the CDR3. CDR1 and CDR2 from the germline V gene are SEHNR and FQNEAQ (reference sequence). Trimming removed 5 bases from V and 8 bases from J; junction bases left unmatched: 11. The CDR3 DNA reads as TGTGCCAGCAGCCCGGGACTAGCGGGAGTTATTGGGGACATTCAGTACTTC. This encodes CASSPGLAGVIGDIQYF.

The chain combines TRBV30 with TRBJ1-1; a possible D gene is TRBD1 (5 bases). The germline V gene encodes CDR1 GTSNPN and CDR2 SVGIG (reference sequence). Trimming pared 0 bases from V and 1 base from J, leaving 6 bases between. This CDR3 region has 13 residues. The CDR3 loop reads CAWSVDKNTEAFF. DNA for the CDR3: TGTGCCTGGAGTGTGGACAAGAACACTGAAGCTTTCTTT.

This chain links TRBV7-8 with TRBJ2-3, with 8 bases lining up with TRBD1. In germline, CDR1 is SGHVS, CDR2 FQNEAQ. The junction had 4 bases not matched to a gene; V was cut back by 3 bases and J by 2 bases. The CDR3 is made up of 15 amino acids. This chain's CDR3 is CASSFRTGTTDTQYF. CDR3 sequence (DNA): TGTGCCAGCAGCTTCCGGACAGGGACCACAGATACGCAGTATTTT.

The CDR3 sequence is CASSPLMDRGGYTF. The CDR3 DNA sequence: TGTGCCAGCAGCCCACTGATGGACCGCGGGGGCTACACCTTC. The chain employs TRBV4-2 and TRBJ1-2, with no clear D. Trimming took 4 bases from V and 8 from J, leaving 17 bases between them. The germline V gene has CDR1 LGHNA and CDR2 YNFKEQ. This CDR3 spans 14 amino acids.